Presented here are 13 T cell receptor beta chains from one specimen sequenced in a study of tumor-infiltrating lymphocytes in primary liver carcinoma. Synthesis of TCR beta cDNA was carried out from approximately 500 ng total RNA with a constant-region primer. Amplification in three nested multiplex PCR rounds with slightly modified ARM-PCR gave rise to TCR beta libraries. Running around 9 cycles apiece, the first two PCR rounds relied on TRBV1-TRBV30 forward primers together with a C-beta reverse primer. TCRdb fed the multiplex PCR reads into MiXCR, producing one record per CDR3 protein. The table records approximately 46,000 distinct CDR3 sequences, 75% of them present only once. RNA and DNA were co-extracted from about 19-30 mg of unsorted bulk tissue. Sample: tumor-adjacent normal liver tissue. The receptors originated from a woman in her twenties or thirties with primary liver carcinoma and hepatitis B virus infection.

Comment on this clonotype: One end of the junction is discordant with germline, which a read error may explain. The V and J genes are TRBV20-1 and TRBJ1-5, with a weak D call TRBD1 (5 bases). The germline V gene encodes CDR1 DFQATT and CDR2 SNEGSKA (reference sequence). CDR3 size: 12 residues. The CDR3, as DNA: TGCAGTGCACAGGACGGTAATCAGCCCCAACATTTT. It translates to CSAQDGNQPQHF.

The V and J genes are TRBV10-3 and TRBJ1-1; D possibly corresponds to TRBD1 (5 bases). The CDR3 is 12 amino acids. Between the trimmed V and J ends, which lost 5 bases and 12 bases, there was a span of 16 bases. Germline V CDR1 and CDR2: ENHRY, SYGVKD. The CDR3 DNA is TGTGCCATCAGTTCGGGCGGGGGGGAAACTTTCTTT. This codes for CAISSGGGETFF.

In regard to this clonotype: The junction and the germline gene differ at one end; a read error may be behind it. The chain couples TRBV5-1 to TRBJ1-1; D ambiguous. Germline V CDR1 and CDR2: SGHRS, YFSETQ. The CDR3 length is 14 residues. The CDR3 coding sequence is TGCGCCAGCAACTTGACCGGCCGGGACACTGAAGCTTTCTTT. Amino acids: CASNLTGRDTEAFF.

A remark on this clonotype: The junction departs from germline at one end; a sequencing error may be responsible. The chain joins TRBV11-2 to TRBJ2-5; 9 nucleotides line up with TRBD1. This CDR3 has 16 amino acids. CDR1 and CDR2 (germline): SGHAT, FQNNGV. The CDR3 loop reads CASSTRTGGAKGTPYF. The CDR3 nucleotides read TGTGCTAGCAGCACAAGAACAGGGGGCGCGAAAGGGACCCCGTACTTC.

The sample holds one count of this clonotype. This chain uses TRBV12-3 or TRBV12-4 with TRBJ2-2; tentatively, D is TRBD2 (6 bases). The CDR3 runs to 14 residues. Between the trimmed V and J ends, which lost 8 bases and 6 bases, there was a span of 16 bases. The CDR3, as DNA: TGTGCCAGCGGTTCGGGGGTAGCCGCCGGGGAGCTGTTTTTT. This translates into CASGSGVAAGELFF.

J is TRBJ2-7 and V is TRBV12-5; D perhaps matches TRBD1 (5 bases). This CDR3 comprises 15 residues. CDR1 LGHNT and CDR2 FRNRAP come from the germline V gene. Trimming cost V 2 bases and J 3 bases, with 14 bases left between them. The CDR3, as DNA: TGTGCTAGTGGTTTGTATTGGGGCGCCCACTACGAGCAGTACTTC. Residues: CASGLYWGAHYEQYF.

With respect to this clonotype: Given a much more abundant clone one base away, this may be a read error. The gene calls are TRBV6-1 and TRBJ1-5; D perhaps matches TRBD1 (5 bases). Germline CDR1 MNHNS, CDR2 SASEGT. V was pared by 0 bases and J by 2 bases, with 29 bases between. The CDR3 sequence is 22 residues long. CDR3: CASSEAKGEVEGLFSGNQPQHF. The CDR3 bases are TGTGCCAGCAGTGAAGCGAAAGGGGAGGTTGAGGGGCTCTTCTCGGGCAATCAGCCCCAGCATTTT.

This clonotype was observed at least ten times. This chain links TRBV12-3 or TRBV12-4 with TRBJ1-2; possible D gene TRBD1, 5 bases. Trimming removed 4 bases from V and 3 bases from J, with 9 bases in between. The CDR3 sequence is 13 residues long. In nucleotides, the CDR3 is TGTGCCAGCAGTTCCTCGGGGGACTATGGCTACACCTTC. Protein product: CASSSSGDYGYTF.

This clonotype has a single count. The CDR3 sequence: CIISLMRTSYNEQFF. CDR3 coding DNA: TGTATCATCAGCTTAATGAGGACCTCCTACAATGAGCAGTTCTTC. The V call is TRBV11-2, the J call TRBJ2-1; no firm D call. Germline CDR1 reads SGHAT; CDR2 reads FQNNGV. This CDR3 contains 15 residues.

This chain connects TRBV30 to TRBJ2-3; D possibly corresponds to TRBD1 (5 bases). The J call may be mistaken, given a closer DNA end match to TRBJ1-5. The CDR3 sequence is 14 residues long. CDR1 is GTSNPN, CDR2 SVGIG, per germline (reference sequence). In DNA, the CDR3 is TGTGCCTGGAGCCGGCACGGGGGTGCAGATACGCAGCATTTT. This codes for CAWSRHGGADTQHF.

This chain joins TRBV10-3 and TRBJ1-3; no clear D. There are 15 residues in the CDR3. The V and J ends lost 10 bases and 0 bases respectively, with 16 bases between them. Germline CDR1 ENHRY, CDR2 SYGVKD. CDR3 nucleotides: TGTGCCACGAAGCTTACATTTGGCTCTGGAAACACCATATATTTT. This gives the protein CATKLTFGSGNTIYF.

This clonotype was picked up a small number of times. This sequence joins TRBV9 and TRBJ1-1; D is undetermined. Between the trimmed V and J ends, which lost 5 bases and 3 bases, there was a span of 11 bases. CDR3 length equals 13 residues. CDR1 is SGDLS, CDR2 YYNGEE, per germline. CDR3 sequence reads: CASSVVEDTEAFF. CDR3 in DNA: TGTGCCAGCAGTGTTGTGGAGGACACTGAAGCTTTCTTT.

This clonotype was seen once. Germline is not matched at one junction end, which may reflect a read error. This rearrangement joins TRBV10-2 to TRBJ1-3; 7 bases fit TRBD1. The CDR3 length is 16 residues. Germline-derived CDR1 and CDR2 are WSHSY and SAAADI. This CDR3 reads CASSDLQPRQGSTIYF. CDR3 nucleotide sequence: TGTGCCAGCAGCGATCTCCAACCGAGACAGGGAAGCACCATATATTTT.